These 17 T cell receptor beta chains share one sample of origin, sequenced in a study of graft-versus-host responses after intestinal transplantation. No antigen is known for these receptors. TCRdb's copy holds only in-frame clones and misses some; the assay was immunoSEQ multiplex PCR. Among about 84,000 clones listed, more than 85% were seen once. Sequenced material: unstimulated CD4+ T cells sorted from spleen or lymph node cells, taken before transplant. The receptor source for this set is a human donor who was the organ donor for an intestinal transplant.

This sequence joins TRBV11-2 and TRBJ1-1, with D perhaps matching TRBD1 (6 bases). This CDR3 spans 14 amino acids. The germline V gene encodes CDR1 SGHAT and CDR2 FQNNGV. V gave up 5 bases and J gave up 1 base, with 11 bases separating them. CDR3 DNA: TGTGCCAGCAGCCTAATAGGGGGGAACACTGAAGCTTTCTTT. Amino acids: CASSLIGGNTEAFF.

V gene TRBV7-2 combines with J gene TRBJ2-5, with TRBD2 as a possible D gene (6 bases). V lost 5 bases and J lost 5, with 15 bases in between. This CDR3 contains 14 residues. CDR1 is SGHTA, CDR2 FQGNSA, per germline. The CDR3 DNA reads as TGTGCCAGCAGCCTCCAAGGGAGGTGGGAGACCCAGTACTTC. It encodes CASSLQGRWETQYF. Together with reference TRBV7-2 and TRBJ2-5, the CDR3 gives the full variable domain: GAGVSQSPSNKVTEKGKDVELRCDPISGHTALYWYRQSLGQGLEFLIYFQGNSAPDKSGLPSDRFSAERTGGSVSTLTIQRTQQEDSAVYLCASSLQGRWETQYFGPGTRLLVL.

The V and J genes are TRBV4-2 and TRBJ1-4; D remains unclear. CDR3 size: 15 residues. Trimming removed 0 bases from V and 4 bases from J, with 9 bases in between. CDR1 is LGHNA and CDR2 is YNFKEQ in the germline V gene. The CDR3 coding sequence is TGTGCCAGCAGCCAAGAACAGCGGCTTAATGAAAAACTGTTTTTT. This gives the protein CASSQEQRLNEKLFF.

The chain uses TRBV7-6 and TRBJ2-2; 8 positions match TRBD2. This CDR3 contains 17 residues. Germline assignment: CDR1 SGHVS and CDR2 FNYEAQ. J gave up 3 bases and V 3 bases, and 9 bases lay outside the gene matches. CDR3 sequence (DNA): TGTGCCAGCAGCTTCCCGGGAGGGCCGGGCTACACCGGGGAGCTGTTTTTT. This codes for CASSFPGGPGYTGELFF.

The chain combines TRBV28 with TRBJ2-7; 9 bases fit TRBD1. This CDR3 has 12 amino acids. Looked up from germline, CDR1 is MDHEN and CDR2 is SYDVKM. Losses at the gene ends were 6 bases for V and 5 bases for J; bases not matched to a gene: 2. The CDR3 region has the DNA TGTGCCAGCAGACAGGGGGCAAACGAGCAGTACTTC. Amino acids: CASRQGANEQYF.

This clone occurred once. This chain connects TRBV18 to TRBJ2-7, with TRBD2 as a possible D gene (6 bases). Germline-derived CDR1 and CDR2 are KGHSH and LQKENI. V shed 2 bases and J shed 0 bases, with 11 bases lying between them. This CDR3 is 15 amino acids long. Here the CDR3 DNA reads TGTGCCAGCTCACCAGCGGGGTTTAACTCCTACGAGCAGTACTTC. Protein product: CASSPAGFNSYEQYF.

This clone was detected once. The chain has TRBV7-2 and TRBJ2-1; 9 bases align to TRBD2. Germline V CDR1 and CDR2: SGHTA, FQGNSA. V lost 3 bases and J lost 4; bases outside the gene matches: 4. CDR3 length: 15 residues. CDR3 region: CASSFERGAYNEQFF. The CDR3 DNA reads TGTGCCAGCAGCTTCGAGCGGGGGGCTTACAATGAGCAGTTCTTC.

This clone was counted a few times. The CDR3 DNA reads as TGTGCCAGCAGTGTCTCGACTATAATAGCTGAGCAGTTCTTC. It specifies CASSVSTIIAEQFF. This sequence joins TRBV6-4 and TRBJ2-1, with D perhaps TRBD2 (5 bases). Germline loops: CDR1 MRHNA, CDR2 SNTAGT. Trimming took off 4 bases at V and 9 bases at J, with 16 bases between the two ends. The CDR3 spans 14 residues.

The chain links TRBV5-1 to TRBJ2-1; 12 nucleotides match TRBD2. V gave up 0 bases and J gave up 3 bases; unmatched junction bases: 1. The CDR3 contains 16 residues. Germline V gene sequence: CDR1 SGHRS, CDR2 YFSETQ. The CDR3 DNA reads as TGCGCCAGCAGCTTGGGACTAGCGGGAGACTACAATGAGCAGTTCTTC. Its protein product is CASSLGLAGDYNEQFF.

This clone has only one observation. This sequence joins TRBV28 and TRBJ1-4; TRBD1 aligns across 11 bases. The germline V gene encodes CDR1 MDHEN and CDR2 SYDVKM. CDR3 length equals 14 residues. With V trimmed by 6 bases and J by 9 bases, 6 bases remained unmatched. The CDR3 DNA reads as TGTGCCAGCAGGCGGGACAGGGGGATACAAAAACTGTTTTTT. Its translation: CASRRDRGIQKLFF.

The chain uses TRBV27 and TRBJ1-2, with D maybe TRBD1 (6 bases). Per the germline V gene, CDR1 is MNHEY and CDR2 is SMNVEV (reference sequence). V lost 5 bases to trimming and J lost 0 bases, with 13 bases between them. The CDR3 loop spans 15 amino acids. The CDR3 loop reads CASSPRTDSNYGYTF. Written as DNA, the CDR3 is TGTGCCAGCAGTCCGCGGACAGATTCTAACTATGGCTACACCTTC.

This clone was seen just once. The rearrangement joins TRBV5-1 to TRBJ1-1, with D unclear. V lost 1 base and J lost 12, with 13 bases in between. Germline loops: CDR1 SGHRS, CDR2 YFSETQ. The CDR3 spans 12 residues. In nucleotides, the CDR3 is TGCGCCAGCAGCTTGAACGGCGGGAGACCTTTCTTT. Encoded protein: CASSLNGGRPFF.

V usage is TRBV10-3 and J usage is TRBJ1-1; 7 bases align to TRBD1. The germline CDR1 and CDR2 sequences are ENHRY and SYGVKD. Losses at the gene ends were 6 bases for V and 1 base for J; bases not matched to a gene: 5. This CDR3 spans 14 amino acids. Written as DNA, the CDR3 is TGTGCCATCAGGGACAGGACGGCGAACACTGAAGCTTTCTTT. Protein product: CAIRDRTANTEAFF.

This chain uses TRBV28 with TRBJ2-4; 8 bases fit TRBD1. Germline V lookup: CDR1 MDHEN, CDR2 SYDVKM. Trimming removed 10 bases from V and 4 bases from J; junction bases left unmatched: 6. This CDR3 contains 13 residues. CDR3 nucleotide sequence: TGTGCCACTACCGGACAGGGTAAAAACATTCAGTACTTC. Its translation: CATTGQGKNIQYF.

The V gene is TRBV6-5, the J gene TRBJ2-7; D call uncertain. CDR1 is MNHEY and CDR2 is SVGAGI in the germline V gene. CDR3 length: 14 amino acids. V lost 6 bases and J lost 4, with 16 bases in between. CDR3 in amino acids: CASRRKEILYEQYF. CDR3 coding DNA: TGTGCCAGCAGGAGGAAAGAGATCCTTTACGAGCAGTACTTC.

The CDR3 region is CASSIGGAYQPQHF. CDR3 in DNA: TGTGCCAGTAGTATCGGTGGGGCGTATCAGCCCCAGCATTTT. The V and J genes are TRBV19 and TRBJ1-5, with D possibly TRBD1 on 5 matching bases. Germline V gene sequence: CDR1 LNHDA, CDR2 SQIVND (reference sequence). The ends were cut back, 3 bases at V and 5 bases at J, with 11 bases in the middle. This CDR3 has 14 amino acids.

CDR3 region: CASSPRGQGSEQYF. CDR3 nucleotide sequence: TGCGCCAGCAGCCCTCGAGGACAGGGATCGGAGCAGTACTTC. V is TRBV4-1 and J is TRBJ2-7; 8 bases are a match to TRBD1. CDR3 size: 14 residues. Trimming removed 4 bases from V and 7 bases from J; junction bases left unmatched: 9. The germline V gene has CDR1 MGHRA and CDR2 YSYEKL.